This T cell receptor beta chain is from a study of cytomegalovirus exposure and HLA in healthy donors. PCR was performed using 60 Vbeta and 13 Jbeta primers. Only in-frame clones appear in the TCRdb table, and some are missing; sequencing was by immunoSEQ multiplex PCR. The sample lists under 200,000 clones; roughly 87% were seen once. The study's findings and limits: Sequencing likely generated an artifact that appeared as a cluster of highly shared sequence variants. In a later analysis, HLA-C alleles had the fewest associated TCRs, DRB1 alleles the most. Roughly uniform sequencing depth across donors was assumed, possibly incorrectly.

Points on this clone: Its antigen is still unknown.

The V end lost 3 bases, the J end lost 6 bases, and 10 bases lay between the germline ends. The CDR3 has 14 amino acids. Germline CDR1 and CDR2: SGHRS and YFSETQ. Sequencing was carried out using PBMCs. The chain recombines TRBV5-1 with TRBJ1-6; D remains ambiguous. This receptor was identified in a woman under 40 in good health and CMV-seronegative. Here the CDR3 DNA reads TGCGCCAGCAGCTCGACTACTGGTAATTCACCCCTCCACTTT. The encoded protein is CASSSTTGNSPLHF.